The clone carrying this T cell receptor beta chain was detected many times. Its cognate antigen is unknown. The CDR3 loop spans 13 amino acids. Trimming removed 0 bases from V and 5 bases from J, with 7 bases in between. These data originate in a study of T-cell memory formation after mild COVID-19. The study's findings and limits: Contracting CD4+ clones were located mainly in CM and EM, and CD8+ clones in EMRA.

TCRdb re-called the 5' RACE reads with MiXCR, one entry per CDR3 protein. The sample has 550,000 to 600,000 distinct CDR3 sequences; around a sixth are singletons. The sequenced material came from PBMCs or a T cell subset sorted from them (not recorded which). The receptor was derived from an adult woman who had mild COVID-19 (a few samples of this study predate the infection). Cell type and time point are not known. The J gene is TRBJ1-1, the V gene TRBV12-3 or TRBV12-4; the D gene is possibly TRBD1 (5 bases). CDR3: CASSLASGTEAFF. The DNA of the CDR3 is TGTGCCAGCAGTTTAGCATCAGGGACTGAAGCTTTCTTT.